This TCR beta chain was recorded in a study of graft-versus-host responses after intestinal transplantation. The overall study: Every recipient had anti-thymocyte globulin induction and three to four years of tacrolimus plus steroids.

Broader study findings: Elevated graft-versus-host to host-versus-graft clonal ratios in allografts were recorded for patients with graft-donor T cell macrochimerism. GvH clones were identified in recipient marrow, with some first appearing in ileum or blood. Association was observed between peak circulating GvH clone levels and early post-transplant HvG declines.

Repertoires were generated with immunoSEQ multiplex PCR, while TCRdb's copy carries only in-frame clones and drops some. The repertoire has 70,000 to 80,000 clones, 80% to 95% of them found once; the top ten carry roughly 1.3%. V was trimmed by 1 base and J by 3 bases, leaving 10 bases between them. In germline, CDR1 is SGHKS, CDR2 YYEKEE (reference sequence). This CDR3 is 14 amino acids long. Concerning this clone itself: Its antigen is undetermined.

The sequenced sample was unstimulated CD8+ T cells sorted from spleen or lymph node cells, obtained before intestinal transplant. The source of this sequence is a human donor who received an intestinal transplant. The chain joins TRBV5-5 to TRBJ2-5; the D gene is possibly TRBD2 (5 bases). CDR3 sequence: CASSLITAEETQYF. CDR3 coding DNA: TGTGCCAGCAGCTTGATAACAGCGGAAGAGACCCAGTACTTC.